Given below is one TCR beta chain in context. Its antigen is currently not known. Per-base quality was not reported, and no clone a single base away is much larger than it. The data belong to a study of cytomegalovirus exposure and HLA in healthy donors (dated by TCRdb to 2017 to 2019). Notes on the research overall: An earlier analysis of 587 of the donors reported approximately 300 Gb of sequence data and some 120 million unique TCR beta sequences from 150 million to 200 million T cells. An early release covering about 600 HLA-typed donors comprised around 300 gigabases of sequencing data and around 80 million unique TCR sequences. The genetic ancestry cluster associated with self-reported Caucasian donors included about 81% of the roughly 400 genotyped donors. The study aimed to test whether signatures of past pathogen exposure could be identified by cataloging public T cell receptors. The study used immunosequencing to profile the T cell repertoires of approximately 640 subjects and linked those repertoires to cytomegalovirus serostatus. In addition to the first cohort of 650 to 750 subjects, a separate validation cohort of 120 different subjects was used. High-throughput TCR immunosequencing, statistical association of individual TCRs with disease status, and machine learning were combined to predict cytomegalovirus infection status. A later analysis re-examined previously published TCR beta repertoires from more than 600 donors and added high-resolution HLA genotyping to investigate patterns of TCR occurrence. Rather than drawing on any new phenotypic data, the later analysis identified candidate immune exposures from TCR beta sequences and the way those sequences occurred across donors. To decide whether each TCR beta V gene segment behaved as functional or pseudogenic, an earlier analysis of 587 of the donors relied on high-throughput TCR beta sequencing. Alongside the repertoire data, information on donor age, sex, ethnicity and CMV serostatus was compiled. A later genetic analysis used genome-wide SNP genotypes for about 65% of the roughly 700 donors, treating that subset as a discovery cohort. All discovery cohort repertoires had been generated using a single sequencing platform. Class I and class II HLA loci were covered by the typing at four-digit resolution. The number of donors typed differed by locus, with about 629-630 for A, B, C, DRB1 and DQB1, around 560 for DQA1, over 600 for DPA1, and some 450 for DPB1. Because of strong linkage in the cohort, 4 to 6 DR-DQ haplotypes were treated as single units for association and clustering. Across 300 to 400 genotyped donors of the cohort, an average of roughly 230,000 unique TCR beta nucleotide sequences per donor were sequenced, and about a sixth of those sequences were non-productive.

What the work shows at the level of the full study, not this receptor alone: Cytomegalovirus status was reported to be diagnosed by the classifier with high specificity and sensitivity in both the original and validation cohorts. In a later genetic analysis, a missense DCLRE1C variant was associated with V-gene and J-gene trimming of TCR beta chains, and the association was replicated in an independent cohort. The study listed 150 to 200 TCR beta chains as associated with cytomegalovirus. Across donors, most TCR sequences were observed very rarely, whereas some public TCRs were present in many individuals. HLA typing was unavailable for some donors at each locus, so association tests used only the typed subset. Compared with the 666-donor mean, donors in an Asian-associated ancestry cluster had fewer N-insertions in productive TCRs, according to a later genetic analysis. In an earlier analysis of roughly 500 of the donors, most TCR beta V segments appeared in productive rearrangements about 87% or about 30% of the time, broadly matching IMGT annotations. In vitro tests confirmed that a few of the cytomegalovirus-associated TCR beta chains recognize cytomegalovirus antigens. A later analysis found that most CMV-associated TCR beta chains appeared HLA-restricted, with HLA associations seemingly driven largely by CMV exposure. When HLA alleles, especially DR and DQ, strongly co-occurred, attributing TCR associations to individual alleles was difficult. At a false discovery rate of 0.05, a later analysis linked around 17,000 TCR beta sequences to specific HLA alleles. Some 15 rarely observed V segments, including chromosome 9 orphons, were excluded from the earlier analysis of 550 to 700 of the donors because counts were too low. Presence/absence analyses assumed roughly uniform sequencing depth across donors, an assumption that may not hold. In a later analysis, the rate of TCR association differed among HLA loci, with DRB1 alleles having the most associated TCRs and HLA-C alleles having the fewest. It was suggested by the authors that the approach could potentially be generalized to other disease states and immunological phenotypes. A later analysis reported that several top co-occurrence clusters appeared linked to parvovirus B19, influenza, CMV and Epstein-Barr virus. Some IMGT-functional V segments, including TRBV6-2 and TRBV6-3, could not be told apart with the 87-base-pair reads, so those segments were excluded. The cohort was sequenced for TCR beta chains only, and without alpha or paired-chain data the features that could be detected were limited. Linkage disequilibrium might explain the correlated functional status among segregating V segments, but an unknown experimental factor could not be excluded. A cluster of highly shared sequence variants was judged likely to be a technical artifact of the sequencing pipeline. The only immune exposure information available for the cohort was CMV serostatus. Compared with equally common non-associated chains, HLA-associated TCR beta chains in a later analysis were more clonally expanded and had lower generation probabilities. A further reported finding was that TCR beta sequences accurately predicted the HLA-A and HLA-B alleles for most subjects in the first cohort.

The germline V gene sets CDR1 to SGDLS and CDR2 to YYNGEE. At the junction V is shortened by 0 bases and J by 8 bases, with 15 bases in between. The CDR3 starts with the cysteine, ends with the phenylalanine, and has 16 residues. This entry keeps only the CDR3 DNA: 48 bases, framed from base 1. The cohort was made up of roughly 670 healthy bone marrow donors. Cohort members were all nominally healthy when sampled, although unrecorded immune exposures were likely present. The donor was CMV seropositive and was included in the group of some 290 seropositive cohort members. A peripheral blood sample was collected from each donor, and TCR beta sequencing was performed on peripheral blood mononuclear cells. Genomic DNA extraction from the blood cell samples was performed with the Qiagen DNeasy Blood Extraction Kit. Library method: the immunoSEQ multiplex PCR assay. For the multiplex PCR, a mixture combining 60 forward primers for TCR Vbeta segments and 13 reverse primers for TCR Jbeta segments was used. Amplification of the CDR3 region of rearranged TCR beta genes was performed with a multiplex PCR assay on genomic DNA. Amplified TCR beta libraries were sequenced as 87-base-pair reads on the Illumina HiSeq System. The original methods were these. In a later analysis, roughly 80 million unique TCR beta chains were counted across the roughly 610 repertoires, and approximately 11 million of these chains were shared by at least two donors. Raw reads were error-corrected and collapsed into unique sequences with a nearest-neighbor algorithm that merged closely related sequences to remove PCR and sequencing errors. CDR3 sequences were aligned to IMGT reference sequences to assign V, D and J gene segments. Each retained sequence needed at least a six-nucleotide match to both a V gene segment and a J gene segment. A rearrangement was called productive if the CDR3 had no stop codons and remained in frame with V and J, and every other rearrangement was called non-productive. CDR3 was defined by IMGT convention, running from the second conserved V-encoded cysteine to the conserved J-encoded phenylalanine. The earlier analysis of a few hundred of the donors excluded sequences that lacked an unambiguous match to a single V gene segment. An earlier analysis of some 610 of the donors called V segments functional above 56.7% productive rearrangements and segregating when the between-donor standard deviation exceeded 5%. To diagnose cytomegalovirus status from the catalog of TCR beta chain sequences, a statistical classification framework was built. V and J gene assignment, in a later analysis, came from comparing TCR nucleotide sequences with IMGT/GENE-DB human TR gene sequences. In a later analysis, CDR3 sequences and most-parsimonious VDJ recombination scenarios were assigned using the TCRdist pipeline. In a later analysis, each TCR beta chain was defined by its CDR3 amino acid sequence together with its V-gene family, and reads without a unique V-gene family were excluded. A later analysis removed 592 highly shared, low-generation-probability nucleotide sequences to deal with suspected cross-contamination and a sequencing artifact. For each public chain, a later analysis derived a clonal expansion index from normalized ranks of inferred template counts within each repertoire. Generation probabilities in a later analysis came from a VDJ recombination model fitted to out-of-frame rearrangements, and those results were checked against IGoR. In a later analysis, TCR-TCR, TCR-HLA and TCR-CMV co-occurrence was scored with hypergeometric tests, and a repertoire-size bias correction was applied to TCR pairs. In a later analysis, false discovery rates were estimated by permuting HLA or CMV assignments 20 times. A later analysis grouped co-occurring TCRs with DBSCAN, adding TCRdist sequence similarity when clustering within HLA-allele-positive subsets. Co-occurrence clustering excluded repertoires with fewer than 30,000 or more than 120,000 public chains, plus five with anomalous nucleotide sharing. Here the immuneACCESS table is served through TCRdb, limited to in-frame sequences with V and J called. Missing clones are a known gap in these copies; in checked studies unresolved V genes cover under half, and the rest lacks a known reason. The DNA gave D and trimming, while V, J and clone size come from that table. In all, the sample holds about 140,000 clones, and approximately 80% of those were seen once. In total, the top ten clones hold 2% to 2.5% of the sample.

This receptor was identified in a woman aged 18 to 35 in good health and CMV-seropositive. Sequenced material: PBMCs. In this chain, TRBV9 is recombined with TRBJ1-6, and possibly TRBD1, on 6 matching bases. Here the CDR3 is given as CASSVGAGGLDSPLHF. At the DNA level, the sequence is TGTGCCAGCAGCGTAGGGGCCGGGGGGCTCGATTCACCCCTCCACTTT.